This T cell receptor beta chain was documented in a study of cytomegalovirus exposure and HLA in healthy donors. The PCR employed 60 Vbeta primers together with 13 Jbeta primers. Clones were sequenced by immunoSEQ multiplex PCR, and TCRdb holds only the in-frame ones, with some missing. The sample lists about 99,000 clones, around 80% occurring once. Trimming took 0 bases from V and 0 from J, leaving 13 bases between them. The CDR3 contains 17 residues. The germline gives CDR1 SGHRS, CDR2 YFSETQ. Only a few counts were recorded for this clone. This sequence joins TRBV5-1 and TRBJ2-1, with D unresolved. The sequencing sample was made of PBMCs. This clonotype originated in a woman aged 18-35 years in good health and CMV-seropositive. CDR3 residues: CASSLETFGYSYNEQFF. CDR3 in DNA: TGCGCCAGCAGCTTGGAGACATTCGGTTACTCCTACAATGAGCAGTTCTTC.